Detailed here is one TCR beta chain. Its specificity is unknown. This specimen belongs to a study of cytomegalovirus exposure and HLA in healthy donors. A multiplex PCR was run with 60 Vbeta primers and 13 Jbeta primers. Method: immunoSEQ multiplex PCR; TCRdb's copy keeps in-frame clones and lacks some. The repertoire includes 90,000 to 110,000 clones, roughly three quarters of them detected once, and roughly 1.2% sits in the top ten. General observations from the study: An analysis was carried out later, and it reportedly showed fewer N-insertions in an Asian-associated ancestry cluster than the roughly 700-donor mean. TCR beta sequences numbering 15,000 to 20,000 were associated with HLA alleles at 0.05 false discovery rate in a later analysis.

Sequenced material: PBMCs. The source is a man in his forties in good health and CMV-seronegative.

The CDR3 region has the DNA TGTGCCAGCAGTTATTACGCGGGGAGTGGGACTGAAGCTTTCTTT. It specifies CASSYYAGSGTEAFF. This chain links TRBV6-5 with TRBJ1-1; D uncertain. The CDR3 runs 15 residues. V was pared by 3 bases and J by 5 bases, with 16 bases between. CDR1 and CDR2 (germline): MNHEY, SVGAGI.